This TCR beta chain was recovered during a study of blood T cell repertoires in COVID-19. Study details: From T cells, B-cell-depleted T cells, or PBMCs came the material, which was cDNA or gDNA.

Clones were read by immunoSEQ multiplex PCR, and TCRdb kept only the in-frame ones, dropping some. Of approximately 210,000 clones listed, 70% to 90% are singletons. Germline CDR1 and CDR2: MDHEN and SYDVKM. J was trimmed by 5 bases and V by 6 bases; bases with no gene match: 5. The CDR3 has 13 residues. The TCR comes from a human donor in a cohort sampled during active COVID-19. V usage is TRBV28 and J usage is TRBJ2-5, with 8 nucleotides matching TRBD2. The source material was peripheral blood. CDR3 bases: TGTGCCAGCAGCCAAAGCGGGAGTGAGACCCAGTACTTC. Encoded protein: CASSQSGSETQYF.